This T cell receptor beta chain was profiled in a study of cytomegalovirus exposure and HLA in healthy donors. About this clone itself: Its target is unknown.

Study conclusions and caveats: Per a prior analysis, the majority of TCR beta V segments were productive roughly 90% or roughly 30% of the time.

The PCR used 60 Vbeta and 13 Jbeta primers. Profiling relied on immunoSEQ multiplex PCR, and the TCRdb table lists in-frame clones only, not all of them. The sample lists 55,000 to 70,000 clones, around 62% occurring once. Trimming removed 3 bases from V and 13 bases from J, with 15 bases in between. From germline, CDR1 is SGHVS and CDR2 FNYEAQ. The CDR3 is 12 residues long. This receptor was obtained from a man aged 35 to 55 in good health and CMV-seropositive. Specimen: PBMCs. The gene calls are TRBV7-6 and TRBJ2-5, with D possibly matching TRBD1 (5 bases). This CDR3 is CASSLSEGEAYF. CDR3 bases: TGTGCCAGCAGCTTGTCTGAAGGGGAAGCGTACTTC.